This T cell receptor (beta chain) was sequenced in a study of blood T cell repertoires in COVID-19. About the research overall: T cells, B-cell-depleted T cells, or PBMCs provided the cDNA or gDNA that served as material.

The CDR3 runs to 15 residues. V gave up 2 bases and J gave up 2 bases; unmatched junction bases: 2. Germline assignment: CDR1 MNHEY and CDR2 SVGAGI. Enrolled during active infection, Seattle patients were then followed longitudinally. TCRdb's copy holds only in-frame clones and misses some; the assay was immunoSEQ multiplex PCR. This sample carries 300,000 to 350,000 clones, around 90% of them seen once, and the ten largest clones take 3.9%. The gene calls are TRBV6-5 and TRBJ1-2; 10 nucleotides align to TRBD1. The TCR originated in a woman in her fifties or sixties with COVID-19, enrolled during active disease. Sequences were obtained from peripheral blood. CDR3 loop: CASSYGGQGNYGYTF. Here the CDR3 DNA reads TGTGCCAGCAGTTACGGGGGACAGGGGAACTATGGCTACACCTTC.